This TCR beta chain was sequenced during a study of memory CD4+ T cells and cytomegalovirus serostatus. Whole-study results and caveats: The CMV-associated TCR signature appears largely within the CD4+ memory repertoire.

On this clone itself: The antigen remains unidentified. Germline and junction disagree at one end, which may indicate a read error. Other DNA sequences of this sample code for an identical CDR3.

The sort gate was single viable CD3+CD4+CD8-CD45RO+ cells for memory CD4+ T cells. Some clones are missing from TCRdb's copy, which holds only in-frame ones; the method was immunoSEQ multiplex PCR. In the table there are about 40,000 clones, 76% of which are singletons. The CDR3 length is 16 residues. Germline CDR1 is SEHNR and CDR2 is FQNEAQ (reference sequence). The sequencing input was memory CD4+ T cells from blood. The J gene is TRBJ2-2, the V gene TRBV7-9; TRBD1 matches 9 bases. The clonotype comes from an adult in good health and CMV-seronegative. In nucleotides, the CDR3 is TGTGCCAGCAGCTTCGGGACAGGGAGTAACACTGGGGAGCTGTTTTTT. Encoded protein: CASSFGTGSNTGELFF.